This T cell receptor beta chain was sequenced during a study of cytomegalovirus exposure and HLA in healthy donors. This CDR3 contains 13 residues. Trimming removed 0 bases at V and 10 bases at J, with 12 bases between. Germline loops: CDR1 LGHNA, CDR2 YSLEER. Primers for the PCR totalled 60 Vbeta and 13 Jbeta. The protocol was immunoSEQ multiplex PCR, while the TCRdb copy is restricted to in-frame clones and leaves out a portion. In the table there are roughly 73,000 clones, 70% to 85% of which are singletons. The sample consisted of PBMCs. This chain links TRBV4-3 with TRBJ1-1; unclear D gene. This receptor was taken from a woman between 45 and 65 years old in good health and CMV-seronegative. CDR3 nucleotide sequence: TGCGCCAGCAGCCAAGAAGGCGGGGTTCGAGCTTTCTTT. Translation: CASSQEGGVRAFF.